Listed below are T cell receptor beta chains from one sample, sequenced in a study of shared clonotypes between healthy human individuals. Some clones are missing from TCRdb's copy, which holds only in-frame ones; the method was immunoSEQ multiplex PCR. The data hold millions of clones, with about 94% observed a single time. Sequencing was done on a sample of naive CD8+ T cells sorted from blood. These receptors all stem from a man between 18 and 35 years old in good health. Both conserved end residues are part of each CDR3. The D gene is left open where the match is weak.

>NA|TRBV7-9|TRBJ1-4
CASSQSPSEGVNEKLFF
>NA|TRBV29-1|TRBJ2-7
CSVRGTDYEQYF
>TRBD2|TRBV4-1|TRBJ2-3
CASSLTSGGARDTQYF
>TRBD2|TRBV2|TRBJ2-5
CASSRRSSGGPAQETQYF
>NA|TRBV7-9|TRBJ1-1
CASRQEGSGTEAFF
>NA|TRBV25-1|TRBJ1-1
CASSESGFLNTEAFF
>NA|TRBV5-6|TRBJ1-5
CASSFRDHNQPQHF
>TRBD2|TRBV7-8|TRBJ2-3
CASSLDERESGADTQYF
>NA|TRBV27|TRBJ2-3
CASSSGQAYTDTQYF
>NA|TRBV28|TRBJ2-2
CASSLWPGGTGELFF
>TRBD1|TRBV7-2|TRBJ1-5
CASSQRTGGWDQPQHF
>NA|TRBV28|TRBJ2-1
CASSFEVHEQFF
>NA|TRBV5-4|TRBJ1-2
CASSFTGPSSYGYTF
>NA|TRBV30|TRBJ2-5
CAWSMGETQYF
>NA|TRBV9|TRBJ1-1
CASSVGGFSMNTEAFF
>NA|TRBV9|TRBJ2-2
CASSVQGAGELFF
>TRBD1|TRBV11-1|TRBJ1-1
CASSLYGTGVVNTEAFF
>NA|TRBV5-6|TRBJ2-7
CASSLYSYEQYF
>NA|TRBV10-3|TRBJ2-7
CAISEGGSEQYF
>NA|TRBV14|TRBJ2-7
CASSQAVYEQYF
>TRBD1|TRBV6-5|TRBJ1-5
CASRRDRDNNQPQHF
>NA|TRBV27|TRBJ2-5
CASSNGGPETQYF
>NA|TRBV6-5|TRBJ1-1
CASSPPGSTEAFF
>TRBD1|TRBV10-3|TRBJ1-1
CAISEFGQGLTTEAFF
>NA|TRBV7-9|TRBJ1-4
CASSFPRREDNEKLFF
>NA|TRBV4-1|TRBJ2-7
CASSQAKSSYEQYF
>NA|TRBV27|TRBJ1-4
CASSTTYNEKLFF
>TRBD1|TRBV5-4|TRBJ1-2
CASSSDRQGAGGYTF
>NA|TRBV5-4|TRBJ2-7
CASSLDGLTYEQYF
>TRBD1|TRBV13|TRBJ2-5
CASSTDRGWETQYF
>NA|TRBV9|TRBJ1-2
CASSAPRGAETSGYTF
>NA|TRBV2|TRBJ2-3
CASSPWGTDTQYF
>NA|TRBV7-9|TRBJ2-1
CASSLVGLAVVNEQFF
>NA|TRBV2|TRBJ1-5
CASSETVNSNQPQHF
>NA|TRBV20-1|TRBJ2-1
CSATWDEQFF
>NA|TRBV5-1|TRBJ2-5
CASSRSGQLETQYF
>TRBD2|TRBV6-7|TRBJ2-1
CASGAKAASGGINEQFF
>NA|TRBV5-1|TRBJ2-3
CASSLLEQTSTDTQYF
>TRBD1|TRBV29-1|TRBJ1-4
CSGGGTENEKLFF
>NA|TRBV10-2|TRBJ1-1
CASRDVEAFF
>TRBD1|TRBV7-9|TRBJ2-7
CASSSLPGQGLRGAYF
>TRBD2|TRBV7-2|TRBJ2-3
CASSPWTSGGAHTQYF
>NA|TRBV7-6|TRBJ2-5
CASSGHRYQETQYF
>NA|TRBV7-9|TRBJ1-5
CASSLDGEQPQHF
>NA|TRBV27|TRBJ2-1
CASSLRVGRNNEQFF
>NA|TRBV2|TRBJ2-3
CASSGSSSETQYF
>NA|TRBV15|TRBJ2-2
CATSRERVGYAGELFF
>NA|TRBV11-2|TRBJ2-3
CASSSGIGLEAQYF
>TRBD2|TRBV9|TRBJ2-1
CASSAGGPNNEQFF
>NA|TRBV9|TRBJ2-7
CASSQESHFSYEQYF
>TRBD2|TRBV29-1|TRBJ2-1
CSVERRGDSYNEQFF
>TRBD2|TRBV4-3|TRBJ2-5
CASSQDRFLAGEETQYF
>NA|TRBV2|TRBJ2-5
CASREDSRETQYF